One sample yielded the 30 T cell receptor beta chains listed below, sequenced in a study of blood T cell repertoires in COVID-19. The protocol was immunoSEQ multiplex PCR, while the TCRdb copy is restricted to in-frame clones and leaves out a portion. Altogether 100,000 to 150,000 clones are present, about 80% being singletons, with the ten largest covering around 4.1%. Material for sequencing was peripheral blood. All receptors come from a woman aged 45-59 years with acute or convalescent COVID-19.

The CDR3 nucleotides are TGCGCCAGCAGCTGGGGGTCTAGCGGGAAGAGGACAGATACGCAGTATTTT. It is translated as CASSWGSSGKRTDTQYF. The chain has TRBV5-1 and TRBJ2-3; 9 bases are a match to TRBD2. V was clipped by 3 bases and J by 3 bases; unmatched bases: 11. The CDR3 is made up of 17 amino acids. Per the germline V gene, CDR1 is SGHRS and CDR2 is YFSETQ. The full variable domain, in which reference TRBV5-1 and TRBJ2-3 provide the parts outside the CDR3, is KAGVTQTPRYLIKTRGQQVTLSCSPISGHRSVSWYQQTPGQGLQFLFEYFSETQRNKGNFPGRFSGRQFSNSRSEMNVSTLELGDSALYLCASSWGSSGKRTDTQYFGPGTRLTVL.

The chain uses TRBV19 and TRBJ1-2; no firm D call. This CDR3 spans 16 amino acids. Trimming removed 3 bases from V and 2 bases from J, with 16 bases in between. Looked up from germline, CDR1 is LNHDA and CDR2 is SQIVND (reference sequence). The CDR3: CASSMRAGRTNYGYTF. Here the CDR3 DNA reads TGTGCCAGTAGTATGCGGGCCGGACGCACAAACTATGGCTACACCTTC.

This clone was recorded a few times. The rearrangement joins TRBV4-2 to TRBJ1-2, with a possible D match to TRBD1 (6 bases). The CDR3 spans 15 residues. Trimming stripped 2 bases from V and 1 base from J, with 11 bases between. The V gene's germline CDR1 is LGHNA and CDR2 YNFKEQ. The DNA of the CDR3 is TGTGCCAGCAGCCAAACAGGGCGTATTAACTATGGCTACACCTTC. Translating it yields CASSQTGRINYGYTF.

The CDR3 sequence: CASSIDRAADTQYF. The CDR3 coding sequence is TGTGCCAGTAGTATCGACCGAGCGGCAGATACGCAGTATTTT. The rearrangement uses TRBV19 and TRBJ2-3; a weak D match, TRBD2 (5 bases). Germline V CDR1 and CDR2: LNHDA, SQIVND (reference sequence). Trimming left V 3 bases short and J 4 bases short, with 11 bases between. This CDR3 comprises 14 residues. Full variable domain (remainder filled in from reference TRBV19 and TRBJ2-3): DGGITQSPKYLFRKEGQNVTLSCEQNLNHDAMYWYRQDPGQGLRLIYYSQIVNDFQKGDIAEGYSVSREKKESFPLTVTSAQKNPTAFYLCASSIDRAADTQYFGPGTRLTVL.

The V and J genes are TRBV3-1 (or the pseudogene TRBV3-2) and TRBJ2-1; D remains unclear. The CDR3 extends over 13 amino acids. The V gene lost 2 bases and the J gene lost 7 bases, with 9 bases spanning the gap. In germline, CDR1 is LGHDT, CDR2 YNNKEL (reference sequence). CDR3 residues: CASSQLSLNEQFF. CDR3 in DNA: TGTGCCAGCAGCCAATTGAGTTTGAATGAGCAGTTCTTC.

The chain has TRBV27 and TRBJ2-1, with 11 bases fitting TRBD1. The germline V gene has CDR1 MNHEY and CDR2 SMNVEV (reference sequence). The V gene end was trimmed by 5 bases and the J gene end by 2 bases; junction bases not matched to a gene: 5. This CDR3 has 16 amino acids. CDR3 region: CASSPGTGGTYNEQFF. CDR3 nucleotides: TGTGCCAGCAGTCCCGGGACAGGGGGGACCTACAATGAGCAGTTCTTC.

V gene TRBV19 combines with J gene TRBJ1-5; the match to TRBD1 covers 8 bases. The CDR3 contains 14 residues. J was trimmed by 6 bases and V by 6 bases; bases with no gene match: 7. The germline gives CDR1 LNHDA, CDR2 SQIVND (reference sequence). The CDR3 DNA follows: TGTGCCAGTAGCGACAGGGGTCGGACTCAGCCCCAGCATTTT. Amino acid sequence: CASSDRGRTQPQHF.

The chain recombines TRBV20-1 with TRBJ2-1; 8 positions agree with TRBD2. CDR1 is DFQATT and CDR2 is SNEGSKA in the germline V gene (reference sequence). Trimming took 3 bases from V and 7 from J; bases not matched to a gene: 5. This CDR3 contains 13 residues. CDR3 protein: CSASSGDINEQFF. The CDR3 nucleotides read TGCAGTGCTAGTAGCGGGGACATAAATGAGCAGTTCTTC.

CDR3 nucleotide sequence: TGTGCCAGCTGGCCTTTGGGACAGGGGCGCCTTGTGGCTGAAGCTTTCTTT. It translates to CASWPLGQGRLVAEAFF. This chain joins TRBV27 and TRBJ1-1, with 10 nucleotides matching TRBD1. After removal of 8 bases from V and 6 bases from J, the junction contained 18 bases not matched to a gene. The CDR3 sequence is 17 residues long. The germline V gene encodes CDR1 MNHEY and CDR2 SMNVEV (reference sequence).

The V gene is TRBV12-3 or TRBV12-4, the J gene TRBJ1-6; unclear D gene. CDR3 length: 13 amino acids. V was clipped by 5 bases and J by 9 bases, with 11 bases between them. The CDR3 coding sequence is TGTGCCAGCAGTCCGGTGCCGTTTTCACCCCTCCACTTT. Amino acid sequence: CASSPVPFSPLHF.

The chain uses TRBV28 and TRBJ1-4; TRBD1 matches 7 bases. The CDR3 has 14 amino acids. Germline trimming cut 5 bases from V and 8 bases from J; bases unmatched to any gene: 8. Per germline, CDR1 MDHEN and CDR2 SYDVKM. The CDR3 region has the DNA TGTGCCAGCAGTCCCCGACAGGGTCGAGAAAAACTGTTTTTT. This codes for CASSPRQGREKLFF. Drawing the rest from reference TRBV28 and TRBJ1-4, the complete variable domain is DVKVTQSSRYLVKRTGEKVFLECVQDMDHENMFWYRQDPGLGLRLIYFSYDVKMKEKGDIPEGYSVSREKKERFSLILESASTNQTSMYLCASSPRQGREKLFFGSGTQLSVL.

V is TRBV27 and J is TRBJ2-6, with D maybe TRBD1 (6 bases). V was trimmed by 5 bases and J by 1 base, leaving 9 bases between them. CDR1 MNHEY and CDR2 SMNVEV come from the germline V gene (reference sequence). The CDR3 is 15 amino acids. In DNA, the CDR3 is TGTGCCAGCAGTATCGGGACATCTGGGGCCAACGTCCTGACTTTC. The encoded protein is CASSIGTSGANVLTF.

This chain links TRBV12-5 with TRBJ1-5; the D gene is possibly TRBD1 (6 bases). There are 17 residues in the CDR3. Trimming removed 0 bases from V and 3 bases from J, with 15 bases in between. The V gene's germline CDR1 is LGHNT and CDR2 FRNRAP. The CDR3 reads CASGLVRSGEFNQPQHF. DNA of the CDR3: TGTGCTAGTGGTTTGGTAAGGTCAGGGGAATTCAATCAGCCCCAGCATTTT.

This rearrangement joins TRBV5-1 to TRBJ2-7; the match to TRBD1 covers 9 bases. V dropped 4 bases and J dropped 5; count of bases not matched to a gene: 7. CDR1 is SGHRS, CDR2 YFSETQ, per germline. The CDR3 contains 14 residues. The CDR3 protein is CASSLRDRAHEQYF. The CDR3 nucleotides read TGCGCCAGCAGCCTCCGGGACAGGGCCCACGAGCAGTACTTC. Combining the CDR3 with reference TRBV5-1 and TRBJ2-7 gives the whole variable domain KAGVTQTPRYLIKTRGQQVTLSCSPISGHRSVSWYQQTPGQGLQFLFEYFSETQRNKGNFPGRFSGRQFSNSRSEMNVSTLELGDSALYLCASSLRDRAHEQYFGPGTRLTVT.

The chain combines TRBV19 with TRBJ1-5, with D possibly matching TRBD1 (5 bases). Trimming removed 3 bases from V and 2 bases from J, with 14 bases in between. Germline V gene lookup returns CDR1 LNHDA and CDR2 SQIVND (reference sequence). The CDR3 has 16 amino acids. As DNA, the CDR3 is TGTGCCAGTAGTATTCGGGGGGTGTTGGGCAATCAGCCCCAGCATTTT. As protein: CASSIRGVLGNQPQHF. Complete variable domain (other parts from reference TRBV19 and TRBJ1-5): DGGITQSPKYLFRKEGQNVTLSCEQNLNHDAMYWYRQDPGQGLRLIYYSQIVNDFQKGDIAEGYSVSREKKESFPLTVTSAQKNPTAFYLCASSIRGVLGNQPQHFGDGTRLSIL.

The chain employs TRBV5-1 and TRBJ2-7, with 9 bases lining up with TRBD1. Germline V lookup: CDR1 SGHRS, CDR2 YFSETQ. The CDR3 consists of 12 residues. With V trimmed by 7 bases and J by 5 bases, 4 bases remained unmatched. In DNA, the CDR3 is TGCGCCAGCCGGACAGGGGACGACGAGCAGTACTTC. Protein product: CASRTGDDEQYF.

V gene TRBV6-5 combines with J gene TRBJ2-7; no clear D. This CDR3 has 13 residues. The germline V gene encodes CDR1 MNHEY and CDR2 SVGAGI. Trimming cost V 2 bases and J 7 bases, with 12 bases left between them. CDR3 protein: CASSYGRRYEQYF. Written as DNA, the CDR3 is TGTGCCAGCAGTTACGGGCGCAGATATGAGCAGTACTTC.

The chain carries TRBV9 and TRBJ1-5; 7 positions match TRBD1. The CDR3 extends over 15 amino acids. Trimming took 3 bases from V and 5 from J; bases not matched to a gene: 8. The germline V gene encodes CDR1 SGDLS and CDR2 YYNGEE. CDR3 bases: TGTGCCAGCAGCGCAGGGGCTGACAGGGATCAGCCCCAGCATTTT. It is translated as CASSAGADRDQPQHF.

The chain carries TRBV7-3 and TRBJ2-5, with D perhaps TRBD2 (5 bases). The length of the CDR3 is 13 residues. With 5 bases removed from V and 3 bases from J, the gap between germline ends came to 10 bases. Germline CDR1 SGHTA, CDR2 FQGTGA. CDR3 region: CASSPWREETQYF. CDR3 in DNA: TGTGCCAGCAGCCCCTGGCGGGAAGAGACCCAGTACTTC.

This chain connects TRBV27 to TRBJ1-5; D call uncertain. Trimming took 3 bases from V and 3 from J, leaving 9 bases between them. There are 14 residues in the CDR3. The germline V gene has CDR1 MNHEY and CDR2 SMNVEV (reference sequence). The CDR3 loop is CASSLSQNNQPQHF. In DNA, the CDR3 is TGTGCCAGCAGTTTGTCCCAAAACAATCAGCCCCAGCATTTT.

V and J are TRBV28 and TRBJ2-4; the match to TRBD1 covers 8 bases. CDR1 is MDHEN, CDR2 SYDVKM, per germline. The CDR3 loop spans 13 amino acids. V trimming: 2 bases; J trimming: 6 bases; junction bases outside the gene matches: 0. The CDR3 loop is CASSLTGGNIQYF. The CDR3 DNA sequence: TGTGCCAGCAGTTTAACAGGGGGAAACATTCAGTACTTC.

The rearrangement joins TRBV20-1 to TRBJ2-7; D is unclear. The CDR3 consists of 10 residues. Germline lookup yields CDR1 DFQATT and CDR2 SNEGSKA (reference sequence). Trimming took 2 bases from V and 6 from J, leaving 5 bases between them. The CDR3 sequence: CSARTGEQYF. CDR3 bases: TGCAGTGCTAGAACGGGCGAGCAGTACTTC.

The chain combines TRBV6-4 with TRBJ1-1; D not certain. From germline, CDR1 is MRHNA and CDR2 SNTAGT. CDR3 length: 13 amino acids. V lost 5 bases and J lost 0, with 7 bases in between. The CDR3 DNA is TGTGCCAGCAGTTTTACACTGAACACTGAAGCTTTCTTT. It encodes CASSFTLNTEAFF.

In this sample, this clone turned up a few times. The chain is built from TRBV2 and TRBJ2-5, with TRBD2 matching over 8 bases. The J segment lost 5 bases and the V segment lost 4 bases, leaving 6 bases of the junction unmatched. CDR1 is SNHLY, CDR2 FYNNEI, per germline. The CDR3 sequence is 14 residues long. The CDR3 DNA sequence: TGTGCCAGCAGTGCTGGACTAGCTGGCGAGACCCAGTACTTC. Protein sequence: CASSAGLAGETQYF.

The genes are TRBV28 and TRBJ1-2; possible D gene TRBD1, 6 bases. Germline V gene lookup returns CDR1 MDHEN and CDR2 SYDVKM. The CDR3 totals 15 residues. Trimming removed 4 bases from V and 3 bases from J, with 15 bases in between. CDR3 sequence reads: CASSYWTVGDYGYTF. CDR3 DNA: TGTGCCAGCAGTTATTGGACAGTGGGGGACTATGGCTACACCTTC.

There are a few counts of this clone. CDR3 in amino acids: CSVRLAASYNEQFF. The CDR3 DNA reads as TGCAGCGTTAGACTAGCGGCTTCCTACAATGAGCAGTTCTTC. J is TRBJ2-1 and V is TRBV29-1; the match to TRBD2 covers 9 bases. V trimming: 5 bases; J trimming: 1 base; junction bases outside the gene matches: 3. The CDR3 spans 14 residues. Germline V lookup: CDR1 SQVTM, CDR2 ANQGSEA.

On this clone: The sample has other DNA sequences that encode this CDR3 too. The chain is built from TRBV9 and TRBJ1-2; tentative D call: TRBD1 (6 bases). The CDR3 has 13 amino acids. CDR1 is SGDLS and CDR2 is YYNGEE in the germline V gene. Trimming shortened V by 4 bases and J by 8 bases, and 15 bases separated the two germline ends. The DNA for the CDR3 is TGTGCCAGCAGCCCTCGCCAGGGGAGCGGCTACACCTTC. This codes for CASSPRQGSGYTF.

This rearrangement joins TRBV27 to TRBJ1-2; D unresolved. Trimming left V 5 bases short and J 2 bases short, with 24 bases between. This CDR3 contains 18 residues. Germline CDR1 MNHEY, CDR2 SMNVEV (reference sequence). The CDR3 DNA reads TGTGCCAGCAGTCCCCTAGTTGGCCAGGAGGCCGTGAACTATGGCTACACCTTC. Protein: CASSPLVGQEAVNYGYTF.

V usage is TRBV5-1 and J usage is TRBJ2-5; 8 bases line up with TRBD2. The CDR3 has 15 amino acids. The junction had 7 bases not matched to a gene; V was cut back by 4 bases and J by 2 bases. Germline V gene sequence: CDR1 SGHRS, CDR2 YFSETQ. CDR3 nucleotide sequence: TGCGCCAGCAGCGGAGAAGCGGGAGTACAAGAGACCCAGTACTTC. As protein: CASSGEAGVQETQYF.

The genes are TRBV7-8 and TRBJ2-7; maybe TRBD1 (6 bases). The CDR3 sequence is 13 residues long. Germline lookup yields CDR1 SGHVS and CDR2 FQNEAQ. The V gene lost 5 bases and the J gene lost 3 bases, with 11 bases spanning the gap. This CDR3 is CASSIRQDYEQYF. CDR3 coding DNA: TGTGCCAGCAGCATAAGACAGGACTACGAGCAGTACTTC.